This TCR beta chain was retrieved from a study of radiation and T cells in renal cell carcinoma. Study-level points and caveats: Compared with controls, irradiated tumors showed greater TCR clonality.

Comment on this clone: What it binds is not known.

Noted treatment: 15 Gy SBRT to primary tumor, nephrectomy 4 weeks later. Generated by immunoSEQ multiplex PCR, the TCRdb table keeps only in-frame clones and is missing some. The table lists more than 15,000 clones, roughly 50% of them singletons. Source: tumor tissue, taken from a patient whose treatment included radiotherapy and nephrectomy. This TCR was sampled from an older woman with renal cell carcinoma.

CDR3 amino acids: CASSVGTLGGPVENTEAFF. The CDR3 nucleotides read TGTGCCAGCAGCGTAGGGACGTTGGGGGGGCCAGTGGAGAACACTGAAGCTTTCTTT. The chain is built from TRBV9 and TRBJ1-1; D is perhaps TRBD1 (6 bases). Per germline, CDR1 SGDLS and CDR2 YYNGEE. The CDR3 length is 19 residues. The V and J ends lost 0 bases and 1 base respectively, with 22 bases between them.